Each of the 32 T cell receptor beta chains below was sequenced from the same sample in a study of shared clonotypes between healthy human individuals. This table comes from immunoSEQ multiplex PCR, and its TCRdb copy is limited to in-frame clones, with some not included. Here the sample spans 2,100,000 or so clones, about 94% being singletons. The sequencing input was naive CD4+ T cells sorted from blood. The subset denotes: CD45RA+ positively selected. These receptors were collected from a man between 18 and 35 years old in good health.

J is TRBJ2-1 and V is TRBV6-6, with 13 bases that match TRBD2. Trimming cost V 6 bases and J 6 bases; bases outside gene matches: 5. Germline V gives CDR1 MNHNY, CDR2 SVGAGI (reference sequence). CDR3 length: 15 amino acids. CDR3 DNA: TGTGCCAGCAGGACGGGACTAGCGGGACTCAATGAGCAGTTCTTC. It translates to CASRTGLAGLNEQFF.

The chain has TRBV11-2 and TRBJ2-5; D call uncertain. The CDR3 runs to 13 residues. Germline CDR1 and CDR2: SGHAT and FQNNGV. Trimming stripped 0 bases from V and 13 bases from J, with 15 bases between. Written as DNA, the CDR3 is TGTGCCAGCAGCTTAGATATCTCCACCTCCGGGTACTTC. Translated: CASSLDISTSGYF. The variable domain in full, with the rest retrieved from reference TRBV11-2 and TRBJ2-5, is EAGVAQSPRYKIIEKRQSVAFWCNPISGHATLYWYQQILGQGPKLLIQFQNNGVVDDSQLPKDRFSAERLKGVDSTLKIQPAKLEDSAVYLCASSLDISTSGYFGPGTRLLVL.

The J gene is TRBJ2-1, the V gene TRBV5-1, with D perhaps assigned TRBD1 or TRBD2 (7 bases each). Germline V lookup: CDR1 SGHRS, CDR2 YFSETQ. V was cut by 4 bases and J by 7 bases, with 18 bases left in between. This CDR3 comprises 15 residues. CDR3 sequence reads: CASSPTSRGMNEQFF. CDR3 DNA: TGCGCCAGCAGCCCGACTAGCAGGGGGATGAATGAGCAGTTCTTC.

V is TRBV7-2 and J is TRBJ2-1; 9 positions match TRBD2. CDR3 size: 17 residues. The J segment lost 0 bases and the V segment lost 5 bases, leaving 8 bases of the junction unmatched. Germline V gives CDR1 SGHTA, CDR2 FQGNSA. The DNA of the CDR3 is TGTGCCAGCAGCGGCGGGAGGGCCCCGAGCTCCTACAATGAGCAGTTCTTC. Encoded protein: CASSGGRAPSSYNEQFF. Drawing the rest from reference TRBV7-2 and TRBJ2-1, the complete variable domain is GAGVSQSPSNKVTEKGKDVELRCDPISGHTALYWYRQSLGQGLEFLIYFQGNSAPDKSGLPSDRFSAERTGGSVSTLTIQRTQQEDSAVYLCASSGGRAPSSYNEQFFGPGTRLTVL.

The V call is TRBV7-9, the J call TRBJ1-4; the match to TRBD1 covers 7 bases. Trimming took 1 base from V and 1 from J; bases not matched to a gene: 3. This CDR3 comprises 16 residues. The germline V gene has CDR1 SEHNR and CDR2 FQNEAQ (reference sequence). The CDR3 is CASSLGQGGTNEKLFF. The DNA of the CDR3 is TGTGCCAGCAGCTTAGGACAGGGCGGAACTAATGAAAAACTGTTTTTT.

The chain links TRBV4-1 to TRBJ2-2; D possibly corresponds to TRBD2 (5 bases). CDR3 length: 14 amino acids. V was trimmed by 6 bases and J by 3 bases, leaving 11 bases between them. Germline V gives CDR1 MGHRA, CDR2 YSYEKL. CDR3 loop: CASRTGMDTGELFF. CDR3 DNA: TGCGCCAGCAGGACGGGGATGGACACCGGGGAGCTGTTTTTT.

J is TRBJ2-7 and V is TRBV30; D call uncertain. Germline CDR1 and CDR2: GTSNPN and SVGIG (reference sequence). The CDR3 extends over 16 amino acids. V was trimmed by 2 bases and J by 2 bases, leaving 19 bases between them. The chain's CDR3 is CAWSFRDPGDAYEQYF. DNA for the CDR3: TGTGCCTGGAGTTTCCGAGACCCCGGCGACGCCTACGAGCAGTACTTC.

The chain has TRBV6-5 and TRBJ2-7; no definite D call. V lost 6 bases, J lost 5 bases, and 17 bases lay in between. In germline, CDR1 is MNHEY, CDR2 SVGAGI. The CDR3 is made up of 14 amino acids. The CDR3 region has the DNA TGTGCCAGCAGCCCCTCGATGGCCCAACACGAGCAGTACTTC. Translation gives CASSPSMAQHEQYF.

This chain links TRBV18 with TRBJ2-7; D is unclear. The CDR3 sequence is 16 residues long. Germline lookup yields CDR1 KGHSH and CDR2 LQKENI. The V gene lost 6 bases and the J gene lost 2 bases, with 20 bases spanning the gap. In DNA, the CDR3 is TGTGCCAGCTCCCCAGTCACCTCCCAAGGACCCTACGAGCAGTACTTC. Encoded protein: CASSPVTSQGPYEQYF.

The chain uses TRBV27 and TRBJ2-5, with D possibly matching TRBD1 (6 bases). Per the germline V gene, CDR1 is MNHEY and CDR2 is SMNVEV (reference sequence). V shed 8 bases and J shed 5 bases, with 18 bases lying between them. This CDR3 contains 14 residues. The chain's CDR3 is CASSRPGALETQYF. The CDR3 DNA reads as TGTGCCAGCTCGCGGCCAGGGGCCCTTGAGACCCAGTACTTC.

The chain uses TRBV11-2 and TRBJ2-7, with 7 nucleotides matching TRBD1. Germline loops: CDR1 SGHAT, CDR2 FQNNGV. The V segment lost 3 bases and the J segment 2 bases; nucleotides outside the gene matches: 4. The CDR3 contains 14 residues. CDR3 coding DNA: TGTGCCAGCAGCTTCGACGGACAGGCCTACGAGCAGTACTTC. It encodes CASSFDGQAYEQYF.

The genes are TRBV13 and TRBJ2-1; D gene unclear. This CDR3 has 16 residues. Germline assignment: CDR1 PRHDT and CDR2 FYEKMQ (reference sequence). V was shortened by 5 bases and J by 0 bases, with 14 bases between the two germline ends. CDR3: CASSRPSPDSYNEQFF. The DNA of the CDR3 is TGTGCCAGCAGCCGCCCATCCCCGGACTCCTACAATGAGCAGTTCTTC.

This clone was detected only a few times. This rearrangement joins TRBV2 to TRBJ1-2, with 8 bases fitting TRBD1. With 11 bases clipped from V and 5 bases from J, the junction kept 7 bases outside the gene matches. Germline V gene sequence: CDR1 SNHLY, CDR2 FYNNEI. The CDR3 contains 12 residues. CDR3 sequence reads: CAHAGQDYGYTF. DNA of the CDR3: TGTGCCCACGCGGGACAGGATTATGGCTACACCTTC.

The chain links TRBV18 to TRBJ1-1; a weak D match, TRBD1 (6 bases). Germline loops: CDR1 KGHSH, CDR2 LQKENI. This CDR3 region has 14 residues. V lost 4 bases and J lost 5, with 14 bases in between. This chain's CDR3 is CASSHRDTGTEAFF. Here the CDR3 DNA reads TGTGCCAGCTCACACAGGGACACCGGAACTGAAGCTTTCTTT.

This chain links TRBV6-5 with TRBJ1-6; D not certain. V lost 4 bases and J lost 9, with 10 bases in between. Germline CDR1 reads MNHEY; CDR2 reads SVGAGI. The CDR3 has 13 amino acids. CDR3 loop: CASSLQEGSPLHF. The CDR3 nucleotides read TGTGCCAGCAGTTTACAAGAGGGTTCACCCCTCCACTTT.

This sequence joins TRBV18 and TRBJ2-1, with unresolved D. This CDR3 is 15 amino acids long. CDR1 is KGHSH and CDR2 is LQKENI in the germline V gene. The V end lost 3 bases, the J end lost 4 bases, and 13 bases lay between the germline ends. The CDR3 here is CASSPRQGPYNEQFF. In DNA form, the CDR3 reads TGTGCCAGCTCACCCAGACAAGGACCGTACAATGAGCAGTTCTTC. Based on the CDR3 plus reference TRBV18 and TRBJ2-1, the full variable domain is NAGVMQNPRHLVRRRGQEARLRCSPMKGHSHVYWYRQLPEEGLKFMVYLQKENIIDESGMPKERFSAEFPKEGPSILRIQQVVRGDSAAYFCASSPRQGPYNEQFFGPGTRLTVL.

The CDR3 DNA is TGCGCCAGCAGCCAAGAACAGGGGGGCTACACCTTC. As protein: CASSQEQGGYTF. This rearrangement joins TRBV4-3 to TRBJ1-2; 7 bases agree with TRBD1. This CDR3 spans 12 amino acids. The V segment lost 0 bases and the J segment 8 bases; nucleotides outside the gene matches: 0. Germline assignment: CDR1 LGHNA and CDR2 YSLEER.

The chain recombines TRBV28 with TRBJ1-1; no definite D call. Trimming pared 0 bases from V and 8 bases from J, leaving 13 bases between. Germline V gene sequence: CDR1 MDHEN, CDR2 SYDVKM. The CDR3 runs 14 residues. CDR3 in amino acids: CASSLWPNPREAFF. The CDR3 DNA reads TGTGCCAGCAGTTTATGGCCGAACCCACGAGAAGCTTTCTTT.

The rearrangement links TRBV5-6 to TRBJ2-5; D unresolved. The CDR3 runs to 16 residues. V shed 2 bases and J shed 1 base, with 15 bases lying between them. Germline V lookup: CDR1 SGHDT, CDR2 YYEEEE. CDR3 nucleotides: TGTGCCAGCAGCTTCTGGGGAAGATGGGGCCAAGAGACCCAGTACTTC. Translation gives CASSFWGRWGQETQYF.

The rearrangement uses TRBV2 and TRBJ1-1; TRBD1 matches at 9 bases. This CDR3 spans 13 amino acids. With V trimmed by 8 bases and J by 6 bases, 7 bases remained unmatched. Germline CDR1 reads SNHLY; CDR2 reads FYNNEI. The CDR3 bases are TGTGCCAGCGGAGGACAGGGGAGATCTGAAGCTTTCTTT. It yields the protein CASGGQGRSEAFF.

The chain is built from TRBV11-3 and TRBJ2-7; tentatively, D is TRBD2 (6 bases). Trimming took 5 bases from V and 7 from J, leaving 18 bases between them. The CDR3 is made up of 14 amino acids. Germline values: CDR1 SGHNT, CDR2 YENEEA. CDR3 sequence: CASSPFGGAEEQYF. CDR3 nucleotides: TGTGCCAGCAGCCCGTTTGGAGGGGCGGAAGAGCAGTACTTC.

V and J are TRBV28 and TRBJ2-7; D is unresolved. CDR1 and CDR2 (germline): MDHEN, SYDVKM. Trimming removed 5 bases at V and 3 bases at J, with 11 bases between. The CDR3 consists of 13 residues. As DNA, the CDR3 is TGTGCCAGCAGTGGGATCATTCGCTACGAGCAGTACTTC. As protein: CASSGIIRYEQYF. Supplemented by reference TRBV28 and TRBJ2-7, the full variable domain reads DVKVTQSSRYLVKRTGEKVFLECVQDMDHENMFWYRQDPGLGLRLIYFSYDVKMKEKGDIPEGYSVSREKKERFSLILESASTNQTSMYLCASSGIIRYEQYFGPGTRLTVT.

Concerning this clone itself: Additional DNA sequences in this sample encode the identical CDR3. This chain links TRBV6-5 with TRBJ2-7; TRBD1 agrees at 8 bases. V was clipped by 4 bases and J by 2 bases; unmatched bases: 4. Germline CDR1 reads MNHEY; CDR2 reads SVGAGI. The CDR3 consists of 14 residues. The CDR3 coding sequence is TGTGCCAGCAGTTCACAGGGGGGCCCCTACGAGCAGTACTTC. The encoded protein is CASSSQGGPYEQYF.

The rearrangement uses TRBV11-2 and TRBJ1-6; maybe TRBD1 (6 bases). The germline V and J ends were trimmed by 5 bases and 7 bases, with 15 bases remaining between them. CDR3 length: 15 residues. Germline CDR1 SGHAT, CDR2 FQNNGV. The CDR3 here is CASSLAGGINSPLHF. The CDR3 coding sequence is TGTGCCAGCAGCCTCGCCGGGGGCATAAATTCACCCCTCCACTTT.

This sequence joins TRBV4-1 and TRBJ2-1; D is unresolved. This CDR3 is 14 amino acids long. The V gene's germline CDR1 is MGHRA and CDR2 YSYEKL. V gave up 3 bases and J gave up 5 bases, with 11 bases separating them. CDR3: CASSHIRTNNEQFF. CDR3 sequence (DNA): TGCGCCAGCAGCCATATTCGTACGAACAATGAGCAGTTCTTC.

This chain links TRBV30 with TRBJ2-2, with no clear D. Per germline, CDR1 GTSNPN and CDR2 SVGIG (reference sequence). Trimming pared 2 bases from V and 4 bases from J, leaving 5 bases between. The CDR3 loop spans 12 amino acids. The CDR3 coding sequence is TGTGCCTGGAGTTGGGGCACCGGGGAGCTGTTTTTT. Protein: CAWSWGTGELFF.

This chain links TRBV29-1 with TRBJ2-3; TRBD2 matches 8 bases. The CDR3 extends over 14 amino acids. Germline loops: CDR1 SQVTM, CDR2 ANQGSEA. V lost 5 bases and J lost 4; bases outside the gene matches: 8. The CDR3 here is CSVISGSLADTQYF. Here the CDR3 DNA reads TGCAGCGTTATAAGCGGGAGTCTTGCAGATACGCAGTATTTT.

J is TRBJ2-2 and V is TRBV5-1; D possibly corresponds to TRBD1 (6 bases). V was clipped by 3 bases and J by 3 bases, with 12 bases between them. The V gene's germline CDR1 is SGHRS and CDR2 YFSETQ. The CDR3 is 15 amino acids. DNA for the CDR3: TGCGCCAGCAGCTCGAGGACAGTTGACACCGGGGAGCTGTTTTTT. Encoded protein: CASSSRTVDTGELFF.

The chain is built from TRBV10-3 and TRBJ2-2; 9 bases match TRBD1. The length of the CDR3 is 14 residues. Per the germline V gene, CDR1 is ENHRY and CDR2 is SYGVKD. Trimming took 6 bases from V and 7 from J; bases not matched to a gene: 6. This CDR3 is CAIRGTGQVGELFF. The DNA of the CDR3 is TGTGCCATCAGGGGGACAGGGCAAGTCGGGGAGCTGTTTTTT.

CDR3 DNA: TGTGCCAGCAGACCGGGCGGGAGCTACGAGCAGTACTTC. It yields the protein CASRPGGSYEQYF. The chain has TRBV27 and TRBJ2-7, with 7 positions matching TRBD2. Unmatched junction bases numbered 5, after V lost 6 bases and J lost 3 bases. The length of the CDR3 is 13 residues. Germline assignment: CDR1 MNHEY and CDR2 SMNVEV (reference sequence).

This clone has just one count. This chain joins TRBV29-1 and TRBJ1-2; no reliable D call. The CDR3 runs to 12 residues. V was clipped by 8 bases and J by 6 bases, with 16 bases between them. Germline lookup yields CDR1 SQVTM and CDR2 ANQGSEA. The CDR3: CSISQRVDGYTF. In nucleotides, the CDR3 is TGCAGCATCAGTCAGAGGGTAGATGGCTACACCTTC.

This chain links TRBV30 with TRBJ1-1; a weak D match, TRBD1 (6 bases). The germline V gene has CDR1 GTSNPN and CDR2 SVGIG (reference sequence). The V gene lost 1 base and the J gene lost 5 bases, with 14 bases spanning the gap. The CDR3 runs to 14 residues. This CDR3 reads CAWSANRVLTEAFF. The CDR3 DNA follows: TGTGCCTGGAGTGCCAACAGGGTCCTAACTGAAGCTTTCTTT.